The 11 T cell receptor beta chains presented below share a single source sample, sequenced in a study of beta chain features in type 1 diabetes. Findings of the study overall: In all four CD4+ subsets, TCRB CDR3 length was significantly, moderately reduced in type 1 diabetes.

Expressed TCRB transcripts were sequenced after all isolated RNA was converted to cDNA. Measured with immunoSEQ multiplex PCR; TCRdb has only the in-frame clones, and not every one. The sample shows about 160,000 clones, about 8.1% of them seen only once. Their cognate antigens are unknown. The source material was central memory CD4+ T cells from blood. These receptor sequences come from a woman aged 18-29 years with type 1 diabetes.

This clone has more than one count but fewer than ten. This chain joins TRBV7-9 and TRBJ1-1, with a possible D match to TRBD1 (6 bases). V lost 5 bases to trimming and J lost 8 bases, with 12 bases between them. This CDR3 contains 12 residues. Germline lookup yields CDR1 SEHNR and CDR2 FQNEAQ (reference sequence). The CDR3 nucleotides read TGTGCCAGCAGCCCGGGCACAGGGGAAGCTTTCTTT. Encoded protein: CASSPGTGEAFF.

The rearrangement uses TRBV2 and TRBJ2-7, with D unclear. Germline CDR1 SNHLY, CDR2 FYNNEI. This CDR3 comprises 13 residues. V was cut by 3 bases and J by 0 bases, with 6 bases left in between. CDR3 coding DNA: TGTGCCAGCAGTGAGTCTAGCTCCTACGAGCAGTACTTC. Translating gives CASSESSSYEQYF.

This chain joins TRBV20-1 and TRBJ2-1; D is ambiguous. The germline V gene encodes CDR1 DFQATT and CDR2 SNEGSKA (reference sequence). V lost 3 bases, J lost 12 bases, and 12 bases lay in between. The CDR3 extends over 11 amino acids. The CDR3 protein is CSASQRIGQFF. The CDR3 DNA follows: TGCAGTGCTAGTCAGCGAATAGGGCAGTTCTTC.

V usage is TRBV7-2 and J usage is TRBJ2-7, with 8 bases fitting TRBD2. Germline V lookup: CDR1 SGHTA, CDR2 FQGNSA. V trimming: 4 bases; J trimming: 7 bases; junction bases outside the gene matches: 9. This CDR3 has 14 amino acids. The CDR3, as DNA: TGTGCCAGCAGCTCTGGACTAGCCCCGCGGGAGCAGTACTTC. This encodes CASSSGLAPREQYF.

CDR3 DNA sequence: TGTGCCAGCCAAATGGGTCGGGGAGCCTCAACCATTCAGTACTTC. Translated, it gives CASQMGRGASTIQYF. The chain joins TRBV2 to TRBJ2-4; D possibly corresponds to TRBD2 (5 bases). This CDR3 is 15 amino acids long. V was cut by 8 bases and J by 9 bases, with 23 bases left in between. CDR1 is SNHLY and CDR2 is FYNNEI in the germline V gene.

This clone occurred a few times. V is TRBV18 and J is TRBJ2-5, with unresolved D. CDR3 length equals 14 residues. The V and J ends lost 3 bases and 5 bases respectively, with 13 bases between them. Germline CDR1 and CDR2: KGHSH and LQKENI. The chain's CDR3 is CASSPSFEAETQYF. CDR3 in DNA: TGTGCCAGCTCACCCTCATTCGAGGCGGAGACCCAGTACTTC. Full variable domain (rest looked up from reference TRBV18 and TRBJ2-5): NAGVMQNPRHLVRRRGQEARLRCSPMKGHSHVYWYRQLPEEGLKFMVYLQKENIIDESGMPKERFSAEFPKEGPSILRIQQVVRGDSAAYFCASSPSFEAETQYFGPGTRLLVL.

This clone was seen many times. The chain carries TRBV29-1 and TRBJ2-1; tentative D call: TRBD1 (6 bases). The V end was cut by 6 bases, the J end by 6 bases, with 9 bases between. CDR1 and CDR2 (germline): SQVTM, ANQGSEA. CDR3 length: 11 amino acids. For the CDR3, the DNA is TGCAGCGTCCAGGGGAGCAATGAGCAGTTCTTC. Translation: CSVQGSNEQFF.

The V call is TRBV5-6, the J call TRBJ2-5, with 7 bases aligning to TRBD1. V shed 4 bases, J shed 5 bases, and the junction held 5 bases outside the gene matches. Germline V gene data show CDR1 as SGHDT and CDR2 as YYEEEE. The CDR3 totals 13 residues. CDR3 region: CASSTRGRETQYF. CDR3 nucleotide sequence: TGTGCCAGCAGCACAAGGGGGCGGGAGACCCAGTACTTC.

This chain connects TRBV11-2 to TRBJ2-3; 12 positions match TRBD2. This CDR3 contains 17 residues. CDR1 is SGHAT, CDR2 FQNNGV, per germline. V was pared by 5 bases and J by 0 bases, with 6 bases of the junction left unmatched. The CDR3 protein is CASSHRLAGESTDTQYF. The CDR3 DNA follows: TGTGCCAGCAGCCATCGACTAGCGGGAGAGAGCACAGATACGCAGTATTTT.

This clone came up a few times. The rearrangement uses TRBV10-3 and TRBJ1-5; 11 bases fit TRBD1. After removal of 6 bases from V and 6 bases from J, the junction contained 7 bases not matched to a gene. Germline assignment: CDR1 ENHRY and CDR2 SYGVKD. The CDR3 spans 15 residues. This CDR3 reads CAIREGQGDSQPQHF. CDR3 sequence (DNA): TGTGCCATCAGGGAGGGACAGGGGGATTCTCAGCCCCAGCATTTT.

This chain connects TRBV4-1 to TRBJ2-5; D is possibly TRBD1 (6 bases). From germline, CDR1 is MGHRA and CDR2 YSYEKL. V lost 4 bases to trimming and J lost 9 bases, with 15 bases between them. This CDR3 contains 13 residues. The CDR3: CASSRNRVGAQYF. The CDR3 DNA reads TGCGCCAGCAGCCGAAACAGGGTGGGGGCCCAGTACTTC.